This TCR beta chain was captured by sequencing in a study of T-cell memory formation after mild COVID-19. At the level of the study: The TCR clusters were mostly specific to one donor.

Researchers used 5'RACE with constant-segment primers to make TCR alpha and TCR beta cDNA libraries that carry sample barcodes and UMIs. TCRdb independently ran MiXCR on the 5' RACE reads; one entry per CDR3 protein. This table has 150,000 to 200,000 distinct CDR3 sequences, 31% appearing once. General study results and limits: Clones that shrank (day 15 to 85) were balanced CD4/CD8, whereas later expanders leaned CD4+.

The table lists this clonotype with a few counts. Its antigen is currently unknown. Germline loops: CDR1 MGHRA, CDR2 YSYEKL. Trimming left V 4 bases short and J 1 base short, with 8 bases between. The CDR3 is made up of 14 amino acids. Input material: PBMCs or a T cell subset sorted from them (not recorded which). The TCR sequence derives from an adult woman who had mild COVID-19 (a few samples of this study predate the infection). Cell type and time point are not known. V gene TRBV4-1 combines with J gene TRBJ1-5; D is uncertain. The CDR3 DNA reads TGCGCCAGCAGCCCGACCTCGAGCAATCAGCCCCAGCATTTT. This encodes CASSPTSSNQPQHF.